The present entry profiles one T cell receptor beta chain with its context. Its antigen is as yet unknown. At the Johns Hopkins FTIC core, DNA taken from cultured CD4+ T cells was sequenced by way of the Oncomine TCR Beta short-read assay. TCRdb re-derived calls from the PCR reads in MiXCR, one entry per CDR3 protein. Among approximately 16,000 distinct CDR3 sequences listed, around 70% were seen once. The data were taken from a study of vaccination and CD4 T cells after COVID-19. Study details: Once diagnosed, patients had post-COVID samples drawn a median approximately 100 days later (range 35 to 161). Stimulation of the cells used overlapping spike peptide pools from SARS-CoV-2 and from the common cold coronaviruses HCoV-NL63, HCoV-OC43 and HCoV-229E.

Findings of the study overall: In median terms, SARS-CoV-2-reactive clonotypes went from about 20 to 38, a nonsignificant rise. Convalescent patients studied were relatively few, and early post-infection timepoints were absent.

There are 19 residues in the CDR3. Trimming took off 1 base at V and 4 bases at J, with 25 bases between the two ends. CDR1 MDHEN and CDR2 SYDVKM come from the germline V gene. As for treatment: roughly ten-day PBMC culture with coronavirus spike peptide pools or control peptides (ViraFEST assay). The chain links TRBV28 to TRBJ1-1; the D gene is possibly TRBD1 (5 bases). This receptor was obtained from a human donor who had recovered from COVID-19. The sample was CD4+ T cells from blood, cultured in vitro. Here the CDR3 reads CASSLFQFPGPQGSTEAFF. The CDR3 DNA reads TGTGCCAGCAGTTTATTCCAATTCCCGGGTCCCCAGGGAAGCACTGAAGCTTTCTTT.